Listed below are T cell receptor beta chains from one sample, sequenced in a study of T cell repertoires in cytomegalovirus infection. These TCRs' antigens remain unknown. From the reads, TCRdb called clonotypes with MiXCR, one entry per CDR3 protein. The sample shows approximately 150,000 distinct CDR3 sequences, roughly 22% of them seen only once. The specimen was CD8+ T cells from cultured PBMCs, collected from culture after CMV antigen stimulation. The receptors come from a human donor in good health (CMV status not recorded). Some clones in this sample may be carry-over from other donors' samples. Each CDR3 is given with its conserved first and last residue. D genes are given only for firm matches. Only part of the rows carry a size: once, few, many, or a class if the clone is expanded.

d_gene: .
j_gene: TRBJ1-5
abundance: few
v_gene: TRBV5-5
CDR3nt: TGTGCCAGCAGCTCTTCCGGGATCCTCGGGCCCCAGCATTTT
CDR3aa: CASSSSGILGPQHF

d_gene: .
j_gene: TRBJ2-5
abundance: .
v_gene: TRBV6-2/TRBV6-3
CDR3nt: TGTGCCAGCAGTTACCCGGCTAATGAAGAGACCCAGTACTTC
CDR3aa: CASSYPANEETQYF

d_gene: .
j_gene: TRBJ1-3
abundance: few
v_gene: TRBV7-2
CDR3nt: TGTGCCAGCAGCTTAGCTGCCGGGGGAGCTGGAAACACCATATATTTT
CDR3aa: CASSLAAGGAGNTIYF

d_gene: .
j_gene: TRBJ2-5
abundance: .
v_gene: TRBV7-6
CDR3nt: TGTGCCAGCAGCCAGGGACTTAGGGAGACCCAGTACTTC
CDR3aa: CASSQGLRETQYF

d_gene: .
j_gene: TRBJ2-5
abundance: .
v_gene: TRBV5-1
CDR3nt: TGCGCCAGCAGCTTATGGACAGACAACCAAGAGACCCAGTACTTC
CDR3aa: CASSLWTDNQETQYF

d_gene: .
j_gene: TRBJ1-1
abundance: .
v_gene: TRBV19
CDR3nt: TGTGCCAGTAGCGGGGTCCGGAACACTGAAGCTTTCTTT
CDR3aa: CASSGVRNTEAFF

d_gene: .
j_gene: TRBJ2-3
abundance: .
v_gene: TRBV12-3/TRBV12-4
CDR3nt: TGTGCCAGCAGGACAGGTTTGAGCACAGATACGCAGTATTTT
CDR3aa: CASRTGLSTDTQYF

d_gene: TRBD1
j_gene: TRBJ1-5
abundance: .
v_gene: TRBV6-1
CDR3nt: TGTGCCAGCAGTGGACCCGGGACAGGGCGCAATCAGCCCCAGCATTTT
CDR3aa: CASSGPGTGRNQPQHF

d_gene: .
j_gene: TRBJ2-1
abundance: few
v_gene: TRBV11-2
CDR3nt: TGTGCCAGCAGCTTAGAATGGGCTAGCCGGAGCTCCTACAATGAGCAGTTCTTC
CDR3aa: CASSLEWASRSSYNEQFF

d_gene: TRBD1
j_gene: TRBJ1-2
abundance: .
v_gene: TRBV10-3
CDR3nt: TGTGCCATCAGGTCAGGGGGTAACTATGGCTACACCTTC
CDR3aa: CAIRSGGNYGYTF

d_gene: .
j_gene: TRBJ2-5
abundance: .
v_gene: TRBV7-2
CDR3nt: TGTGCCAGCAGCTTAACACAGTTACCGAGGGAGACCCAGTACTTC
CDR3aa: CASSLTQLPRETQYF

d_gene: .
j_gene: TRBJ1-1
abundance: .
v_gene: TRBV15
CDR3nt: TGTGCCACCAGCATCCCAGTCGGGACTGAAGCTTTCTTT
CDR3aa: CATSIPVGTEAFF

d_gene: .
j_gene: TRBJ1-5
abundance: many
v_gene: TRBV7-2
CDR3nt: TGTGCCAGCAGCTTAGGTTTGGGCAGGGATCACAATCAGCCCCAGCATTTT
CDR3aa: CASSLGLGRDHNQPQHF

d_gene: TRBD2
j_gene: TRBJ2-5
abundance: few
v_gene: TRBV19
CDR3nt: TGTGCCAGTAGTCCACGGGAGGTATTGCAAGAGACCCAGTACTTC
CDR3aa: CASSPREVLQETQYF

d_gene: .
j_gene: TRBJ2-7
abundance: many
v_gene: TRBV7-2
CDR3nt: TGTGCCAGCAGCTTAAACAGGGCGAACTACGAGCAGTACTTC
CDR3aa: CASSLNRANYEQYF

d_gene: TRBD2
j_gene: TRBJ2-5
abundance: few
v_gene: TRBV11-3
CDR3nt: TGTGCCAGCAGCTTAAGTAGCGGGGGTACGTTTGAGACCCAGTACTTC
CDR3aa: CASSLSSGGTFETQYF

d_gene: TRBD1
j_gene: TRBJ2-7
abundance: .
v_gene: TRBV4-1
CDR3nt: TGCGCCAGCAGCCAAGTTACGACAGGGGTCTACGAGCAGTACTTC
CDR3aa: CASSQVTTGVYEQYF

d_gene: .
j_gene: TRBJ1-4
abundance: .
v_gene: TRBV4-2
CDR3nt: TGTGCCAGCAGCCCATTAGATCGGGGGTTGGAAGATGAAAAACTGTTTTTT
CDR3aa: CASSPLDRGLEDEKLFF

d_gene: TRBD1
j_gene: TRBJ2-7
abundance: .
v_gene: TRBV11-2
CDR3nt: TGTGCCAGCACCCGGATCGACAGGGCGGGTACCTACGAGCAGTACTTC
CDR3aa: CASTRIDRAGTYEQYF

d_gene: .
j_gene: TRBJ1-2
abundance: few
v_gene: TRBV7-9
CDR3nt: TGTGCCAGCAGTACAAACCGGGGGGCCCCGGCCTTCGGCTACACCTTC
CDR3aa: CASSTNRGAPAFGYTF

d_gene: TRBD1
j_gene: TRBJ1-5
abundance: few
v_gene: TRBV7-2
CDR3nt: TGTGCCAGCAATCCGGGACAGGGGTTTCAGCCCCAGCATTTT
CDR3aa: CASNPGQGFQPQHF

d_gene: .
j_gene: TRBJ1-2
abundance: .
v_gene: TRBV12-3/TRBV12-4
CDR3nt: TGTGCCAGCAGTGGGACGACGCGCTACACCTTC
CDR3aa: CASSGTTRYTF

d_gene: .
j_gene: TRBJ1-6
abundance: few
v_gene: TRBV7-9
CDR3nt: TGTGCCAGCAGCTCGCATGATCTCCAGGGGTTTAATTCACCCCTCCACTTT
CDR3aa: CASSSHDLQGFNSPLHF

d_gene: .
j_gene: TRBJ2-1
abundance: once
v_gene: TRBV6-2/TRBV6-3
CDR3nt: TGTGCCAGCAGCCCCCCGGGGCGATATGAGCAGTTCTTC
CDR3aa: CASSPPGRYEQFF

d_gene: .
j_gene: TRBJ1-5
abundance: many
v_gene: TRBV20-1
CDR3nt: TGCAGTGCTAGAGATTTAGTAGGTTTTAGCAATCAGCCCCAGCATTTT
CDR3aa: CSARDLVGFSNQPQHF

d_gene: TRBD2
j_gene: TRBJ2-5
abundance: few
v_gene: TRBV2
CDR3nt: TGTGCCAGCAGGAGACTAGCGGACATCCTACAAGAGACCCAGTACTTC
CDR3aa: CASRRLADILQETQYF

d_gene: TRBD1
j_gene: TRBJ2-3
abundance: .
v_gene: TRBV30
CDR3nt: TGTGCCTGGAACGCCCCGGGACAGGGAATCACAGATACGCAGTATTTT
CDR3aa: CAWNAPGQGITDTQYF

d_gene: .
j_gene: TRBJ1-4
abundance: few
v_gene: TRBV5-1
CDR3nt: TGCGCCAGCAGCAAGGACGTCCGGAATGAAAAACTGTTTTTT
CDR3aa: CASSKDVRNEKLFF

d_gene: .
j_gene: TRBJ2-7
abundance: .
v_gene: TRBV4-1
CDR3nt: TGCGCCAGCAGTTCCAGAAGGGGGAAGACTTACGAGCAGTACTTC
CDR3aa: CASSSRRGKTYEQYF

d_gene: TRBD1
j_gene: TRBJ2-7
abundance: .
v_gene: TRBV4-1
CDR3nt: TGCGCCAGCAGCGGACCCGGGACAGCCTACGAGCAGTACTTC
CDR3aa: CASSGPGTAYEQYF

d_gene: .
j_gene: TRBJ1-1
abundance: few
v_gene: TRBV7-8
CDR3nt: TGTGCCAGCAGCTTAGACGGGGGTTCGAACACTGAAGCTTTCTTT
CDR3aa: CASSLDGGSNTEAFF

d_gene: TRBD1
j_gene: TRBJ1-1
abundance: .
v_gene: TRBV5-4
CDR3nt: TGTGCCAGCAGCCCGTGGACAGGGCTAGGAACTGAAGCTTTCTTT
CDR3aa: CASSPWTGLGTEAFF

d_gene: .
j_gene: TRBJ2-1
abundance: .
v_gene: TRBV7-2
CDR3nt: TGTGCCAGCAGCCCTTGGGGGAGCTCCTACAATGAGCAGTTCTTC
CDR3aa: CASSPWGSSYNEQFF

d_gene: .
j_gene: TRBJ2-5
abundance: .
v_gene: TRBV7-2
CDR3nt: TGTGCCAGCAGTCCCGATCCCGGGACCCAGTACTTC
CDR3aa: CASSPDPGTQYF

d_gene: .
j_gene: TRBJ2-7
abundance: .
v_gene: TRBV12-3/TRBV12-4
CDR3nt: TGTGCCAGCAGTCTAGACAGCGAGCAGTACTTC
CDR3aa: CASSLDSEQYF

d_gene: TRBD2
j_gene: TRBJ2-1
abundance: .
v_gene: TRBV7-3
CDR3nt: TGTGCCAGCAGTCCATCTAGCGGGAGTATCTACAATGAGCAGTTCTTC
CDR3aa: CASSPSSGSIYNEQFF

d_gene: .
j_gene: TRBJ2-4
abundance: .
v_gene: TRBV29-1
CDR3nt: TGCAGCGTCAAACAGTTTCTAGCCAAAAACATTCAGTACTTC
CDR3aa: CSVKQFLAKNIQYF

d_gene: TRBD1
j_gene: TRBJ1-2
abundance: few
v_gene: TRBV7-2
CDR3nt: TGTGCCAGCAGCTCACAGGGGGTCGCTAACTATGGCTACACCTTC
CDR3aa: CASSSQGVANYGYTF

d_gene: TRBD1
j_gene: TRBJ1-1
abundance: .
v_gene: TRBV2
CDR3nt: TGTGCCAGCAGGCAAGGACAGGGGATGAACACTGAAGCTTTCTTT
CDR3aa: CASRQGQGMNTEAFF

d_gene: TRBD2
j_gene: TRBJ2-5
abundance: few
v_gene: TRBV11-2
CDR3nt: TGTGCCAGCAGCGCCGGGACTAGCGGGGTCCAAGAGACCCAGTACTTC
CDR3aa: CASSAGTSGVQETQYF

d_gene: .
j_gene: TRBJ1-1
abundance: few
v_gene: TRBV4-1
CDR3nt: TGCGCCAGCAGGGGCAGCCGGATGGGAGGTGAAGCTTTCTTT
CDR3aa: CASRGSRMGGEAFF

d_gene: .
j_gene: TRBJ1-2
abundance: many
v_gene: TRBV10-3
CDR3nt: TGTGCCATCAGCCTAGACCCTAACTATGGCTACACCTTC
CDR3aa: CAISLDPNYGYTF

d_gene: TRBD1
j_gene: TRBJ2-1
abundance: few
v_gene: TRBV7-6
CDR3nt: TGTGCGGACAGGGGGCTCGATGAGCAGTTCTTC
CDR3aa: CADRGLDEQFF

d_gene: .
j_gene: TRBJ2-2
abundance: .
v_gene: TRBV28
CDR3nt: TGTGCCAGCAGGATAGGAGCCACCGGGGAGCTGTTTTTT
CDR3aa: CASRIGATGELFF

d_gene: .
j_gene: TRBJ1-3
abundance: few
v_gene: TRBV28
CDR3nt: TGTGCCAGCAGTTTGGGGGACATCGCCTCTGGAAACACCATATATTTT
CDR3aa: CASSLGDIASGNTIYF

d_gene: .
j_gene: TRBJ2-5
abundance: .
v_gene: TRBV7-2
CDR3nt: TGTGCCAGCAGCTTAAGGGGTGGGATCCAAGAGACCCAGTACTTC
CDR3aa: CASSLRGGIQETQYF

d_gene: TRBD2
j_gene: TRBJ2-1
abundance: few
v_gene: TRBV7-3
CDR3nt: TGTGCCAGCAGCTCCTCCGGGACTAGTGACTTTCAGTTCTTC
CDR3aa: CASSSSGTSDFQFF

d_gene: .
j_gene: TRBJ1-1
abundance: .
v_gene: TRBV6-2/TRBV6-3
CDR3nt: TGTGCCAGCAGTTACGAACAGCAGAAGTGGAACACTGAAGCTTTCTTT
CDR3aa: CASSYEQQKWNTEAFF

d_gene: TRBD2
j_gene: TRBJ2-1
abundance: .
v_gene: TRBV28
CDR3nt: TGTGCCAGCAGTTTCCAGGGACTAGCGGGCCTGAGCTCCTACAATGAGCAGTTCTTC
CDR3aa: CASSFQGLAGLSSYNEQFF

d_gene: TRBD1
j_gene: TRBJ1-2
abundance: .
v_gene: TRBV6-2/TRBV6-3
CDR3nt: TGTGCCAGCGTGGGACAGGGGGCTGTCAACTATGGCTACACCTTC
CDR3aa: CASVGQGAVNYGYTF

d_gene: .
j_gene: TRBJ2-1
abundance: .
v_gene: TRBV11-2
CDR3nt: TGTGCCAGCACCCGTTCTTGGGTACGCTCCTACAATGAGCAGTTCTTC
CDR3aa: CASTRSWVRSYNEQFF

d_gene: .
j_gene: TRBJ1-1
abundance: many
v_gene: TRBV13
CDR3nt: TGTGCCAGCAGCTTACAGGGGTCCTATTCGAACACTGAAGCTTTCTTT
CDR3aa: CASSLQGSYSNTEAFF

d_gene: TRBD1
j_gene: TRBJ2-1
abundance: .
v_gene: TRBV4-2
CDR3nt: TGTGCCAGCAGCCAAGGGATAGGGGGCGTTAGAAATGAGCAGTTCTTC
CDR3aa: CASSQGIGGVRNEQFF

d_gene: TRBD1
j_gene: TRBJ2-7
abundance: .
v_gene: TRBV7-8
CDR3nt: TGTGCCAGCAGCGGGAGGACAGGGACAGTCTACGAGCAGTACTTC
CDR3aa: CASSGRTGTVYEQYF

d_gene: .
j_gene: TRBJ2-5
abundance: .
v_gene: TRBV7-2
CDR3nt: TGTGCCAGCAGCTTAGGCCTACGGGGAACCCAGTACTTC
CDR3aa: CASSLGLRGTQYF

d_gene: .
j_gene: TRBJ2-7
abundance: .
v_gene: TRBV6-2/TRBV6-3
CDR3nt: TGTGCCAGCAGTACACAGGGCTACGAGCAGTACTTC
CDR3aa: CASSTQGYEQYF

d_gene: .
j_gene: TRBJ2-1
abundance: .
v_gene: TRBV4-3
CDR3nt: TGCGCCAGCAGCCAAGGACGGTATGGGGTAAATGAGCAGTTCTTC
CDR3aa: CASSQGRYGVNEQFF

d_gene: TRBD2
j_gene: TRBJ2-3
abundance: few
v_gene: TRBV7-8
CDR3nt: TGTGCCAGCAGCTTAGTTGAGACTAGCGTAACAGATACGCAGTATTTT
CDR3aa: CASSLVETSVTDTQYF

d_gene: .
j_gene: TRBJ1-4
abundance: few
v_gene: TRBV6-2/TRBV6-3
CDR3nt: TGTGCCAGCAGAACTCCGGGACGGATTAATGAAAAACTGTTTTTT
CDR3aa: CASRTPGRINEKLFF